The sample holds a few counts of the clone carrying this T cell receptor (beta chain). The antigen is not known. The sample originates from a study of spatial heterogeneity in lung cancer. As for the study in general: The study sequenced follow-up PBMC samples when they were available, at a median of roughly 24 months after resection. Each unique TCR and UMI combination was seen more than ten times on average in raw reads.

Study-level findings and limits: Ubiquitous expanded tumor TCRs were observed in blood more at resection than follow-up.

The CDR3 has 14 amino acids. V was shortened by 5 bases and J by 4 bases, with 9 bases between the two germline ends. Germline lookup yields CDR1 SGHTA and CDR2 FQGNSA. As for time point: blood at routine non-recurrence follow-up after resection. Whole RNA came from tumor, nontumor lung or frozen PBMC and was sequenced without being sorted. Each TCR cDNA molecule carried a unique molecular identifier. TCRdb reprocessed the 5' RACE reads via MiXCR and lists one record per CDR3 protein. Here the sample spans some 120,000 distinct CDR3 sequences, over 9% being singletons. The sequencing used PBMCs, collected at follow-up. The chain carries TRBV7-2 and TRBJ1-6; D gene unclear. The sequence derives from a male donor with early-stage non-small cell lung cancer. The CDR3, as DNA: TGTGCCAGCAGCATAGACGGATATAATTCACCCCTCCACTTT. Protein product: CASSIDGYNSPLHF.